This T cell receptor beta chain derives from a study of T-cell reconstitution after alpha-beta-depleted transplantation in children. Unique molecular identifiers were built into the TCRbeta library. TCRdb re-analysed the PCR reads in MiXCR, keeping a single row per CDR3 protein. This repertoire shows roughly 180,000 distinct CDR3 sequences, 8.5% to 14% found once; its top ten account for approximately 13%. Notes on the study in general: One year post-transplant, T-cell counts and diversity were largely derived from T cells produced anew. The study traced high day-60 TCRbeta diversity in some patients to surviving recipient T cells and thymic progenitors. The study reportedly traced alpha-beta T cells about two months after transplant to several hundred expanded graft clones.

The table lists this clonotype with many counts. Its antigen is unknown. The V end lost 6 bases, the J end lost 0 bases, and 6 bases lay between the germline ends. This CDR3 region has 11 residues. Germline V gives CDR1 DFQATT, CDR2 SNEGSKA (reference sequence). V is TRBV20-1 and J is TRBJ2-7; no definite D call. The sequences come from PBMCs, collected before TCRalphabeta/CD19-depleted stem cell transplant. The TCR was taken from a boy younger than 10 with acute myeloid leukemia, due to receive a stem cell transplant. In DNA form, the CDR3 reads TGCAGTGCCCGGCTCTCCTACGAGCAGTACGTC. As protein: CSARLSYEQYV.